The clone carrying this T cell receptor (beta chain) came up many times. Its target is unknown. Germline assignment: CDR1 MNHNY and CDR2 SVGAGI (reference sequence). The CDR3 has 16 residues. Unmatched junction bases numbered 12, after V lost 5 bases and J lost 6 bases. The sample originates from a study of T cell repertoires in cytomegalovirus infection. Turning to the study itself: TCR beta signatures that were public indicated CMV infection and matching HLA type.

TCRdb called the reads again in MiXCR, with one record for every CDR3 protein. The data contain 70,000 to 75,000 distinct CDR3 sequences, about 4.2% of them seen just once; the ten biggest clones take up about 22%. The study, taken as a whole, reports: There were HLA-C-restricted CMV-specific TCR beta clonotypes dominating the ex vivo response. Carriage of CMV together with the relevant HLA was identifiable through cumulative public TCR beta family frequency.

Sequencing was performed on PBMCs. The receptor comes from a human donor in good health (CMV status not recorded). Some clones in this sample may be carry-over from other donors' samples. The rearrangement links TRBV6-6 to TRBJ1-5; TRBD1 matches 8 bases. The CDR3 protein is CASSLTQGAGSQPQHF. The CDR3 coding sequence is TGTGCCAGCAGTCTCACTCAGGGGGCTGGGAGTCAGCCCCAGCATTTT.